This T cell receptor (beta chain) was identified in a study of OX40 agonist ivuxolimab in advanced cancers. Study-level background: With a range of roughly 20 to 80, age averaged approximately 55 years, and more than 75% were male.

Produced via immunoSEQ multiplex PCR; TCRdb's table is partial and in-frame only. The sample lists 65,000 to 90,000 clones; 91% were seen once. This CDR3 comprises 15 residues. The germline V gene encodes CDR1 MDHEN and CDR2 SYDVKM. Trimming left V 2 bases short and J 6 bases short, with 14 bases between. The rearrangement links TRBV28 to TRBJ1-5, with D possibly being TRBD1 (5 bases). The source of this sequence is an adult with an advanced solid tumor such as melanoma, head and neck, liver or kidney cancer. Sequencing used CD4+ or CD8+ T cells sorted from blood, obtained in a trial of the OX40 agonist ivuxolimab. CDR3 region: CASSLLPPGGQPQHF. DNA for the CDR3: TGTGCCAGCAGTTTACTCCCACCCGGGGGTCAGCCCCAGCATTTT.